One sample yielded the 27 T cell receptor beta chains listed below, sequenced in a study of blood T cell repertoires in COVID-19. Sequenced by immunoSEQ multiplex PCR; TCRdb stores in-frame clones only, minus some. The profile shows around 250,000 clones, under 95% of them singletons. The sequencing input was PBMCs or T cells enriched from blood (not recorded which). Receptor source: a man aged 35 to 55 who had been exposed to COVID-19.

Remarks on this clone: The same CDR3 arises from other DNA sequences in this sample as well. This rearrangement joins TRBV29-1 to TRBJ1-3; possible D gene TRBD1, 5 bases. Germline V gives CDR1 SQVTM, CDR2 ANQGSEA. The CDR3 extends over 13 amino acids. V was cut by 2 bases and J by 2 bases, with 7 bases left in between. The CDR3 here is CSVEQGAGNTIYF. Here the CDR3 DNA reads TGCAGCGTTGAACAGGGCGCTGGAAACACCATATATTTT. Based on the CDR3 plus reference TRBV29-1 and TRBJ1-3, the full variable domain is SAVISQKPSRDICQRGTSLTIQCQVDSQVTMMFWYRQQPGQSLTLIATANQGSEATYESGFVIDKFPISRPNLTFSTLTVSNMSPEDSSIYLCSVEQGAGNTIYFGEGSWLTVV.

This clone was seen only once. This rearrangement joins TRBV5-6 to TRBJ1-5, with D unresolved. The length of the CDR3 is 15 residues. Germline CDR1 SGHDT, CDR2 YYEEEE. Trimming left V 4 bases short and J 0 bases short, with 11 bases between. The CDR3 is CASSLGVYSNQPQHF. The CDR3 bases are TGTGCCAGCAGCCTGGGTGTCTATAGCAATCAGCCCCAGCATTTT.

The gene calls are TRBV9 and TRBJ2-7, with TRBD1 matching over 10 bases. With 4 bases clipped from V and 3 bases from J, the junction kept 7 bases outside the gene matches. The germline V gene has CDR1 SGDLS and CDR2 YYNGEE. This CDR3 spans 15 amino acids. The CDR3 DNA follows: TGTGCCAGCAGCCCGTGGGGACAGGGGAACTACGAGCAGTACTTC. Its translation: CASSPWGQGNYEQYF.

The V gene is TRBV29-1, the J gene TRBJ2-5, with a possible D match to TRBD2 (5 bases). Germline CDR1 reads SQVTM; CDR2 reads ANQGSEA. The CDR3 spans 12 residues. V was cut by 8 bases and J by 5 bases, with 15 bases left in between. The CDR3 loop reads CSLGREGETQYF. CDR3 in DNA: TGCAGCCTGGGAAGAGAGGGTGAGACCCAGTACTTC.

This clone was detected a few times. This chain uses TRBV16 with TRBJ2-7; TRBD1 matches 9 bases. V was pared by 1 base and J by 5 bases, with 9 bases of the junction left unmatched. CDR1 KGHSY and CDR2 FQNENV come from the germline V gene. The CDR3 is 16 residues long. In DNA, the CDR3 is TGTGCCAGCAGCCAATACCCCGGGACAGGGAACCACGAGCAGTACTTC. This codes for CASSQYPGTGNHEQYF.

The V call is TRBV5-4, the J call TRBJ1-1; D is perhaps TRBD1 (6 bases). The V gene lost 1 base and the J gene lost 6 bases, with 10 bases spanning the gap. The CDR3 extends over 13 amino acids. CDR1 is SGHNT, CDR2 YYREEE, per germline (reference sequence). The CDR3 nucleotides are TGTGCCAGCAGCTTGTACAGGGAAGCTGAAGCTTTCTTT. Residues: CASSLYREAEAFF. Using reference TRBV5-4 and TRBJ1-1 for the parts outside the CDR3, the full variable domain is ETGVTQSPTHLIKTRGQQVTLRCSSQSGHNTVSWYQQALGQGPQFIFQYYREEENGRGNFPPRFSGLQFPNYSSELNVNALELDDSALYLCASSLYREAEAFFGQGTRLTVV.

The CDR3 loop reads CASSHGQGVGGANVLTF. The CDR3 DNA sequence: TGTGCCAGCAGCCACGGACAGGGGGTAGGTGGGGCCAACGTCCTGACTTTC. This sequence joins TRBV5-4 and TRBJ2-6, with 10 bases aligning to TRBD1. Germline loops: CDR1 SGHNT, CDR2 YYREEE (reference sequence). V lost 4 bases to trimming and J lost 3 bases; unmatched junction nucleotides: 7. The CDR3 has 17 residues. Together with reference TRBV5-4 and TRBJ2-6, the CDR3 gives the full variable domain: ETGVTQSPTHLIKTRGQQVTLRCSSQSGHNTVSWYQQALGQGPQFIFQYYREEENGRGNFPPRFSGLQFPNYSSELNVNALELDDSALYLCASSHGQGVGGANVLTFGAGSRLTVL.

V and J are TRBV5-4 and TRBJ1-1; maybe TRBD1 (5 bases). CDR1 is SGHNT and CDR2 is YYREEE in the germline V gene (reference sequence). This CDR3 is built from 12 residues. Trimming took off 1 base at V and 7 bases at J, with 8 bases between the two ends. The CDR3 DNA reads as TGTGCCAGCAGCTTGACCGGGGGTGAAGCTTTCTTT. Residues: CASSLTGGEAFF.

This chain links TRBV5-1 with TRBJ2-5; D uncertain. The CDR3 has 14 amino acids. Trimming left V 5 bases short and J 5 bases short, with 16 bases between. Germline values: CDR1 SGHRS, CDR2 YFSETQ. The CDR3 loop reads CASRALPALETQYF. CDR3 DNA: TGCGCCAGCAGAGCGCTGCCTGCTTTGGAGACCCAGTACTTC.

This clone was recorded once. V usage is TRBV4-1 and J usage is TRBJ2-7; 9 bases are shared with TRBD1. V lost 2 bases, J lost 4 bases, and 6 bases stayed unmatched. The germline V gene has CDR1 MGHRA and CDR2 YSYEKL. There are 15 residues in the CDR3. CDR3 residues: CASSQIQGADYEQYF. In nucleotides, the CDR3 is TGCGCCAGCAGCCAAATACAGGGGGCGGATTACGAGCAGTACTTC.

J is TRBJ1-2 and V is TRBV19; TRBD1 is a possible D gene (6 bases). V was clipped by 7 bases and J by 1 base, with 16 bases between them. The CDR3 spans 15 residues. The V gene's germline CDR1 is LNHDA and CDR2 SQIVND (reference sequence). The CDR3 DNA sequence: TGTGCCAGTATATCCACGGGACACCGTAACTATGGCTACACCTTC. Amino acid sequence: CASISTGHRNYGYTF.

In this sample, this clone turned up once. The J gene is TRBJ2-1, the V gene TRBV6-4, with 10 nucleotides matching TRBD2. The CDR3 runs 14 residues. The V and J ends lost 4 bases and 8 bases, in that order; junction bases with no gene match: 5. The germline V gene encodes CDR1 MRHNA and CDR2 SNTAGT. CDR3 DNA sequence: TGTGCCAGCAGTGTCGCTAGCGGGAGCTATGAGCAGTTCTTC. Amino acid sequence: CASSVASGSYEQFF.

V and J are TRBV24-1 and TRBJ2-2; TRBD2 agrees at 8 bases. With 2 bases clipped from V and 3 bases from J, the junction kept 1 base outside the gene matches. Germline CDR1 KGHDR, CDR2 SFDVKD. The CDR3 contains 15 residues. The CDR3 is CATSDWTSYTGELFF. For the CDR3, the DNA is TGTGCCACCAGTGATTGGACTAGCTACACCGGGGAGCTGTTTTTT.

This chain joins TRBV3-1 (or the pseudogene TRBV3-2) and TRBJ1-1; no firm D call. Germline lookup yields CDR1 LGHDT and CDR2 YNNKEL (reference sequence). With 1 base removed from V and 1 base from J, the gap between germline ends came to 10 bases. This CDR3 comprises 15 residues. In nucleotides, the CDR3 is TGTGCCAGCAGCCAAGGGGCCCTGCAGAACACTGAAGCTTTCTTT. It specifies CASSQGALQNTEAFF.

This chain joins TRBV5-1 and TRBJ1-1; D gene ambiguous. CDR3 size: 14 residues. The V gene lost 5 bases and the J gene lost 6 bases, with 17 bases spanning the gap. Germline CDR1 SGHRS, CDR2 YFSETQ. Written as DNA, the CDR3 is TGCGCCAGCAGACCACAGACCCAAGCCGCTGAAGCTTTCTTT. Residues: CASRPQTQAAEAFF.

The chain recombines TRBV3-1 (or the pseudogene TRBV3-2) with TRBJ1-1; D remains unclear. The germline V gene encodes CDR1 LGHDT and CDR2 YNNKEL (reference sequence). The CDR3 contains 14 residues. The V end was cut by 4 bases, the J end by 1 base, with 10 bases between. CDR3 DNA: TGTGCCAGCAGCCTGACGGGAGCGAACACTGAAGCTTTCTTT. Protein: CASSLTGANTEAFF.

The count of this clone is one. This CDR3 is CASSQLCHDFPYEQYF. Written as DNA, the CDR3 is TGCGCCAGCAGTCAATTGTGCCACGACTTTCCCTACGAGCAGTACTTC. This sequence joins TRBV23-1 and TRBJ2-7; the D is unclear. TRBV23-1 is an ORF; its function is uncertain. The CDR3 length is 16 residues. Trimming stripped 1 base from V and 2 bases from J, with 15 bases between.

The chain employs TRBV11-2 and TRBJ1-2, with D hard to call. Germline V gene sequence: CDR1 SGHAT, CDR2 FQNNGV. The germline V and J ends were trimmed by 8 bases and 2 bases, with 18 bases remaining between them. The CDR3 length is 15 residues. The CDR3 here is CASLPDLGGNYGYTF. The CDR3 DNA reads as TGTGCCAGCTTACCAGATCTGGGAGGCAACTATGGCTACACCTTC.

The genes are TRBV10-1 and TRBJ2-2, with 7 bases that match TRBD1. Germline CDR1 is WNHNN and CDR2 is SYGVQD (reference sequence). There are 19 residues in the CDR3. Losses at the gene ends were 5 bases for V and 3 bases for J; bases not matched to a gene: 18. The CDR3 protein is CASSYTVVSRGRDTGELFF. CDR3 DNA: TGCGCCAGCAGTTACACCGTTGTATCTAGGGGGCGCGACACCGGGGAGCTGTTTTTT.

J is TRBJ2-1 and V is TRBV5-4; 7 bases are a match to TRBD1. The junction had 5 bases not matched to a gene; V was cut back by 4 bases and J by 1 base. The CDR3 has 15 residues. Germline CDR1 SGHNT, CDR2 YYREEE (reference sequence). The CDR3 loop is CASSLSTGSYNEQFF. In nucleotides, the CDR3 is TGTGCCAGCAGCCTGTCGACAGGGTCCTACAATGAGCAGTTCTTC.

This chain links TRBV19 with TRBJ2-7; TRBD1 matches 7 bases. Germline V gives CDR1 LNHDA, CDR2 SQIVND (reference sequence). This CDR3 spans 14 amino acids. With V trimmed by 8 bases and J by 2 bases, 9 bases remained unmatched. Here the CDR3 reads CASARDSEPYEQYF. CDR3 in DNA: TGTGCCAGTGCCCGGGACAGTGAACCCTACGAGCAGTACTTC.

V usage is TRBV27 and J usage is TRBJ2-7, with no clear D. V was shortened by 0 bases and J by 2 bases, with 5 bases between the two germline ends. The CDR3 has 13 amino acids. Germline V gene sequence: CDR1 MNHEY, CDR2 SMNVEV (reference sequence). The chain's CDR3 is CASSLSWPYEQYF. CDR3 DNA sequence: TGTGCCAGCAGTTTATCGTGGCCCTACGAGCAGTACTTC.

The CDR3 nucleotides are TGCGCCAGCAGTGAGTTTGGGGGGGCGAGTGAGCAGTTCTTC. It translates to CASSEFGGASEQFF. The chain recombines TRBV10-1 with TRBJ2-1; a weak D match, TRBD2 (7 bases). V lost 1 base and J 9 bases, leaving 13 bases between the germline ends. In germline, CDR1 is WNHNN, CDR2 SYGVQD (reference sequence). The CDR3 extends over 14 amino acids.

The gene calls are TRBV5-1 and TRBJ1-2; D not resolved. Trimming cost V 4 bases and J 4 bases, with 11 bases left between them. CDR1 is SGHRS, CDR2 YFSETQ, per germline. This CDR3 has 13 amino acids. The CDR3: CASSPGDTYGYTF. CDR3 coding DNA: TGCGCCAGCAGCCCCGGAGATACCTATGGCTACACCTTC.

V and J are TRBV7-9 and TRBJ1-1; TRBD1 agrees at 7 bases. CDR3 size: 13 residues. Germline values: CDR1 SEHNR, CDR2 FQNEAQ (reference sequence). The ends lost 2 bases at V and 7 bases at J; junction bases unmatched: 4. The DNA of the CDR3 is TGTGCCAGCAGCTTAAAAGGGACAGTTGAAGCTTTCTTT. It encodes CASSLKGTVEAFF.

The chain employs TRBV27 and TRBJ1-1, with D hard to call. CDR1 and CDR2 from the germline V gene are MNHEY and SMNVEV (reference sequence). The V and J ends lost 0 bases and 4 bases respectively, with 15 bases between them. The CDR3 contains 16 residues. The DNA of the CDR3 is TGTGCCAGCAGTTTATCGATGGAGGGAACGGTCACTGAAGCTTTCTTT. Translating it yields CASSLSMEGTVTEAFF.

This clone appeared once. This chain links TRBV5-1 with TRBJ2-6; 14 bases are a match to TRBD2. The germline CDR1 and CDR2 sequences are SGHRS and YFSETQ. J was trimmed by 3 bases and V by 3 bases; bases with no gene match: 8. The CDR3 is 19 residues long. The CDR3 sequence is CASSWMGLAGEFGANVLTF. In nucleotides, the CDR3 is TGCGCCAGCAGCTGGATGGGACTAGCGGGAGAGTTTGGGGCCAACGTCCTGACTTTC.